This is a list of T cell receptor beta chains from one sample in a study of cytomegalovirus exposure and HLA in healthy donors. Method: immunoSEQ multiplex PCR; TCRdb's copy keeps in-frame clones and lacks some. The table has approximately 52,000 clones, 65% to 80% seen once. The sequencing input was PBMCs. The receptors stem from a female donor in good health and CMV-seronegative. CDR3s include the opening cysteine and the closing phenylalanine or tryptophan. Fields, in order: J gene, V gene, clone size, D gene, CDR3 DNA, CDR3 protein. D genes are given only for firm matches. Size is stated for part of the rows, as once, few or many counts, or as a class when the clone is expanded.

J gene: TRBJ2-7; V gene: TRBV19; clone size: -; D gene: TRBD1; CDR3 DNA: TGTGCCAGTAGTAGAAAGGGACAGGACCGCTACGAGCAGTACTTC; CDR3 protein: CASSRKGQDRYEQYF
J gene: TRBJ1-5; V gene: TRBV28; clone size: once; D gene: -; CDR3 DNA: TGTGCCAGCAGTTTATTTCAGGGCGGGGGCAATCAGCCCCAGCATTTT; CDR3 protein: CASSLFQGGGNQPQHF
J gene: TRBJ2-1; V gene: TRBV18; clone size: -; D gene: TRBD1; CDR3 DNA: TGTGCCAGCTCACCACAGGGGGACAGCTACAATGAGCAGTTCTTC; CDR3 protein: CASSPQGDSYNEQFF
J gene: TRBJ2-1; V gene: TRBV10-3; clone size: once; D gene: TRBD2; CDR3 DNA: TGTGCCATCAGTGATCCCAGCGGGAGCAATGAGCAGTTCTTC; CDR3 protein: CAISDPSGSNEQFF
J gene: TRBJ2-7; V gene: TRBV19; clone size: once; D gene: -; CDR3 DNA: TGTGCCAGTAGGGGGACTGCCGAGCAGTACTTC; CDR3 protein: CASRGTAEQYF
J gene: TRBJ1-4; V gene: TRBV7-9; clone size: -; D gene: TRBD1; CDR3 DNA: TGTGCCAGCAGCTTGGGGACAGAAACTAATGAAAAACTGTTTTTT; CDR3 protein: CASSLGTETNEKLFF
J gene: TRBJ2-7; V gene: TRBV5-8; clone size: -; D gene: TRBD2; CDR3 DNA: TGTGCCAGCAGCCCCCGACTAGCCAGCGAGCAGTACTTC; CDR3 protein: CASSPRLASEQYF
J gene: TRBJ2-3; V gene: TRBV19; clone size: -; D gene: -; CDR3 DNA: TGTGCCAGTAAACAGGGGACTAGCACAGATACGCAGTATTTT; CDR3 protein: CASKQGTSTDTQYF
J gene: TRBJ2-1; V gene: TRBV29-1; clone size: -; D gene: -; CDR3 DNA: TGCAGCGTTGGGAGTCGGTCTGTCGGAAACCCTTACAATGAGCAGTTCTTC; CDR3 protein: CSVGSRSVGNPYNEQFF
J gene: TRBJ2-1; V gene: TRBV6-1; clone size: few; D gene: -; CDR3 DNA: TGTGCCAGCAGCCTAGCGTCGGGATCCTACAATGAGCAGTTCTTC; CDR3 protein: CASSLASGSYNEQFF
J gene: TRBJ2-7; V gene: TRBV11-3; clone size: -; D gene: TRBD2; CDR3 DNA: TGTGCCAGCAGCTTACGGGGGGGCTACGAGCAGTACTTC; CDR3 protein: CASSLRGGYEQYF
J gene: TRBJ2-3; V gene: TRBV10-3; clone size: -; D gene: -; CDR3 DNA: TGTGCCATCAGTGAATTAAGCACAGATACGCAGTATTTT; CDR3 protein: CAISELSTDTQYF
J gene: TRBJ2-1; V gene: TRBV5-1; clone size: -; D gene: TRBD2; CDR3 DNA: TGCGCCAGCAGCCGTACCGGGAGGGCGGGGAACAATGAGCAGTTCTTC; CDR3 protein: CASSRTGRAGNNEQFF
J gene: TRBJ2-3; V gene: TRBV7-6; clone size: -; D gene: TRBD2; CDR3 DNA: TGTGCCAGCAGCTTAGGTCGGGGCGCGGGGGGCACAGATACGCAGTATTTT; CDR3 protein: CASSLGRGAGGTDTQYF
J gene: TRBJ2-1; V gene: TRBV12-5; clone size: -; D gene: -; CDR3 DNA: TGTGCTAGTGGTTCCCTAGCGGAGCAGTTCTTC; CDR3 protein: CASGSLAEQFF
J gene: TRBJ1-1; V gene: TRBV11-2; clone size: once; D gene: -; CDR3 DNA: TGTGCCAGCAGCTTAGATACAGGGAAGGGGGGGGCTGAAGCTTTCTTT; CDR3 protein: CASSLDTGKGGAEAFF
J gene: TRBJ1-2; V gene: TRBV6-5; clone size: -; D gene: -; CDR3 DNA: TGTGCCAGCACCACTGGGGCCCTGAACGTCTATGGCTACACCTTC; CDR3 protein: CASTTGALNVYGYTF
J gene: TRBJ2-5; V gene: TRBV9; clone size: -; D gene: TRBD2; CDR3 DNA: TGTGCCAGCAATGGCGGGAGACAAGAGACCCAGTACTTC; CDR3 protein: CASNGGRQETQYF
J gene: TRBJ1-5; V gene: TRBV27; clone size: -; D gene: TRBD1; CDR3 DNA: TGTGCCAGCAGTCTATCCCCGCCGGGACAGGGGGCGTTTCCTGAGCCCCAGCATTTT; CDR3 protein: CASSLSPPGQGAFPEPQHF
J gene: TRBJ2-7; V gene: TRBV14; clone size: -; D gene: TRBD2; CDR3 DNA: TGTGCCAGCAGCCAAGCCAGCGGGAGGGTCTACGAGCAGTACTTC; CDR3 protein: CASSQASGRVYEQYF
J gene: TRBJ1-5; V gene: TRBV11-2; clone size: -; D gene: -; CDR3 DNA: TGTGCCAGCAGCGAAGGACGGGGGAATAGCAATCAGCCCCAGCATTTT; CDR3 protein: CASSEGRGNSNQPQHF
J gene: TRBJ2-2; V gene: TRBV5-1; clone size: -; D gene: TRBD2; CDR3 DNA: TGCGCCAGCAGTGTAGGGACTAGCGGGACCGGGGAGCTGTTTTTT; CDR3 protein: CASSVGTSGTGELFF
J gene: TRBJ1-5; V gene: TRBV11-2; clone size: -; D gene: TRBD1; CDR3 DNA: TGTGCCAGCAGCCCAGGGACAGGGGGCAATCAGCCCCAGCATTTT; CDR3 protein: CASSPGTGGNQPQHF
J gene: TRBJ2-7; V gene: TRBV21-1; clone size: -; D gene: -; CDR3 DNA: TGTGCCAGCGGCAAAAGACATGACCCCTACGAGCAGTACTTC; CDR3 protein: CASGKRHDPYEQYF
J gene: TRBJ2-1; V gene: TRBV29-1; clone size: once; D gene: TRBD2; CDR3 DNA: TGCAGCGTACTCCGGGGACTAGCGCGAGATGAGCAGTTCTTC; CDR3 protein: CSVLRGLARDEQFF
J gene: TRBJ1-3; V gene: TRBV5-1; clone size: -; D gene: -; CDR3 DNA: TGCGCCAGCAGCTTCGGGGAGACCTACTCTGGAAACACCATATATTTT; CDR3 protein: CASSFGETYSGNTIYF